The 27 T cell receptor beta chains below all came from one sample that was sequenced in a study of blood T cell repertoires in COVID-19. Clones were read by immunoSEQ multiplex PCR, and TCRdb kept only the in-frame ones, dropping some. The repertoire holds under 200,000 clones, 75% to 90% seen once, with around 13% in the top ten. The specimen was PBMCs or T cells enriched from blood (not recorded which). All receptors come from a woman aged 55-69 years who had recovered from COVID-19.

The CDR3 spells CASSFIRTKNTEAFF. Written as DNA, the CDR3 is TGTGCCAGCAGCTTTATTCGGACAAAGAACACTGAAGCTTTCTTT. V gene TRBV5-5 combines with J gene TRBJ1-1; weak D call: TRBD1 (5 bases). Trimming shortened V by 2 bases and J by 1 base, and 12 bases separated the two germline ends. CDR3 length: 15 residues. Germline V lookup: CDR1 SGHKS, CDR2 YYEKEE (reference sequence).

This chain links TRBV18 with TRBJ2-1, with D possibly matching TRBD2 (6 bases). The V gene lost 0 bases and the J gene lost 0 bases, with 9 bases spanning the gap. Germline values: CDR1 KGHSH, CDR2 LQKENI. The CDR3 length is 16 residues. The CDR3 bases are TGTGCCAGCTCACCACCGGACGGGAGCTCCTACAATGAGCAGTTCTTC. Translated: CASSPPDGSSYNEQFF.

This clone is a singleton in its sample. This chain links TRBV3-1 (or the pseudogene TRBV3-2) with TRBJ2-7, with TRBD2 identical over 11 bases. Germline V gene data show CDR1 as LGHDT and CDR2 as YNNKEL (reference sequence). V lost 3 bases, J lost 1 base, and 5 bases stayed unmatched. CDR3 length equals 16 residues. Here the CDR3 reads CASSHFRTSGSYEQYF. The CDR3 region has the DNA TGTGCCAGCAGCCACTTTAGGACTAGCGGGTCCTACGAGCAGTACTTC.

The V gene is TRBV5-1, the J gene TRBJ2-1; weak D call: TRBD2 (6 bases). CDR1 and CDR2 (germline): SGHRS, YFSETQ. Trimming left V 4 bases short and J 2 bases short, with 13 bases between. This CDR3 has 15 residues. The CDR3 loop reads CASSAGSETYNEQFF. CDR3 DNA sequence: TGCGCCAGCAGCGCGGGGTCTGAGACCTACAATGAGCAGTTCTTC.

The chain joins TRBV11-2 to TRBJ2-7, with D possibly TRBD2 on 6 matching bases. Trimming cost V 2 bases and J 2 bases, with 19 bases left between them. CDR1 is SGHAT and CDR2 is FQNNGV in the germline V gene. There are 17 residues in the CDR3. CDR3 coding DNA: TGTGCCAGCAGCTTACTTCTCGGCCTGGAGCGGGCCTACGAGCAGTACTTC. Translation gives CASSLLLGLERAYEQYF.

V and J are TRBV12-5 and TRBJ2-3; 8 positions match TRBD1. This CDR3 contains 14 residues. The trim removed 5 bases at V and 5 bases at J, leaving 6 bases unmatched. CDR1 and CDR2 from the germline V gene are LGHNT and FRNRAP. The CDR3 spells CASGPGQGGDTQYF. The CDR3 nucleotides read TGTGCTAGTGGTCCTGGACAGGGCGGAGATACGCAGTATTTT. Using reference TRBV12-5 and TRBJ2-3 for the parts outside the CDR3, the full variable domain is DARVTQTPRHKVTEMGQEVTMRCQPILGHNTVFWYRQTMMQGLELLAYFRNRAPLDDSGMPKDRFSAEMPDATLATLKIQPSEPRDSAVYFCASGPGQGGDTQYFGPGTRLTVL.

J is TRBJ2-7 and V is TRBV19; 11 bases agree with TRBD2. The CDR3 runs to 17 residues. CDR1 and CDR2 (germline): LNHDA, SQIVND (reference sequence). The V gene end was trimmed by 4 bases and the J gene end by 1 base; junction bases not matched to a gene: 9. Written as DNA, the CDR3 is TGTGCCAGTAGTAAACTCTCCGGGACTAGCGGATCCTACGAGCAGTACTTC. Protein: CASSKLSGTSGSYEQYF.

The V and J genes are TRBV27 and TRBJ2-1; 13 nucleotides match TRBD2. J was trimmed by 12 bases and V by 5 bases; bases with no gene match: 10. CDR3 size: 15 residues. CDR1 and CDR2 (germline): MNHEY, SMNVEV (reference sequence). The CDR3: CASSLRTSGSMAQFF. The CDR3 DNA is TGTGCCAGCAGTCTCCGGACTAGCGGGAGTATGGCGCAGTTCTTC.

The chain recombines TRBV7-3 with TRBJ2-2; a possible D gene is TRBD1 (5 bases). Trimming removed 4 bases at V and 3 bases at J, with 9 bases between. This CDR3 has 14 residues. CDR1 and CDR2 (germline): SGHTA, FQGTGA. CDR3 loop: CASSSSRDTGELFF. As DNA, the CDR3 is TGTGCCAGCAGCTCCTCCAGGGACACCGGGGAGCTGTTTTTT.

The CDR3 here is CASSHRQGSTYEQYF. CDR3 in DNA: TGTGCCAGCAGCCACCGCCAGGGGTCCACCTACGAGCAGTACTTC. This chain uses TRBV3-1 (or the pseudogene TRBV3-2) with TRBJ2-7, with a tentative D call TRBD1 (6 bases). Germline CDR1 is LGHDT and CDR2 is YNNKEL (reference sequence). The CDR3 spans 15 residues. Trimming cost V 3 bases and J 2 bases, with 14 bases left between them.

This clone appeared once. The CDR3 nucleotides read TGTGCCAGCAGTGAATTTTCGGGAAGCTCCTACGAGCAGTACTTC. Amino acid sequence: CASSEFSGSSYEQYF. The chain links TRBV25-1 to TRBJ2-7; TRBD2 is a possible D gene (5 bases). Germline V gene sequence: CDR1 MGHDK, CDR2 SYGVNS. CDR3 length: 15 amino acids. Trimming removed 1 base at V and 0 bases at J, with 10 bases between.

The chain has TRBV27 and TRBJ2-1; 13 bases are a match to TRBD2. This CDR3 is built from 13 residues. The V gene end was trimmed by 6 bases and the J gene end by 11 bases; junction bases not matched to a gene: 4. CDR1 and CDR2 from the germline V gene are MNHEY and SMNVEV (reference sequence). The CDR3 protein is CASSVLAGGQQFF. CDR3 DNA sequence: TGTGCCAGCAGCGTACTAGCGGGAGGGCAGCAGTTCTTC.

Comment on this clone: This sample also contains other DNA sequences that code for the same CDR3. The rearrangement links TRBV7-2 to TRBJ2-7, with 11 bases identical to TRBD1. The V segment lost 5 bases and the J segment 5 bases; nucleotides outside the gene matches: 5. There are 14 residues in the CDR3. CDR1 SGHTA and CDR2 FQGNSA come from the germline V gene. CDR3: CASSPRTGGHEQYF. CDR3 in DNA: TGTGCCAGCAGCCCTCGGACAGGGGGCCACGAGCAGTACTTC.

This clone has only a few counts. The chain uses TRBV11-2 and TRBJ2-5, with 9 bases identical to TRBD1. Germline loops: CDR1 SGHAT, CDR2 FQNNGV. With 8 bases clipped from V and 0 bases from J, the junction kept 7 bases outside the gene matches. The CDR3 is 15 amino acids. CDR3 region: CASGTGYSYQETQYF. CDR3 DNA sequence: TGTGCCAGCGGGACAGGGTATTCGTACCAAGAGACCCAGTACTTC.

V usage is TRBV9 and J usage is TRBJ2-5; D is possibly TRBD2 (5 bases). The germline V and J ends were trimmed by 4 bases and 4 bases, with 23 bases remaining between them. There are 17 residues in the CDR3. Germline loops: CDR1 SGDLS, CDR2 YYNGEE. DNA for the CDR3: TGTGCCAGCAGCCCCTCGCGAGGAGGAGAGCTTACAGAGACCCAGTACTTC. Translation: CASSPSRGGELTETQYF.

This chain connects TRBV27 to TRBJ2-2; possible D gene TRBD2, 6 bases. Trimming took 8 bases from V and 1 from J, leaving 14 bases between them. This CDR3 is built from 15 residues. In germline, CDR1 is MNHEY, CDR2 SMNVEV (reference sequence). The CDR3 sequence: CASRAGGQNTGELFF. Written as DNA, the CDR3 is TGTGCCAGCCGAGCCGGGGGTCAGAACACCGGGGAGCTGTTTTTT.

The CDR3 DNA follows: TGTGCCAGCAGCTTGGGCTCCGGGGGAGATCAGCCCCAGCATTTT. Protein product: CASSLGSGGDQPQHF. V usage is TRBV7-9 and J usage is TRBJ1-5, with TRBD1 as a possible D gene (5 bases). With 3 bases removed from V and 5 bases from J, the gap between germline ends came to 14 bases. This CDR3 is 15 amino acids long. CDR1 is SEHNR and CDR2 is FQNEAQ in the germline V gene (reference sequence).

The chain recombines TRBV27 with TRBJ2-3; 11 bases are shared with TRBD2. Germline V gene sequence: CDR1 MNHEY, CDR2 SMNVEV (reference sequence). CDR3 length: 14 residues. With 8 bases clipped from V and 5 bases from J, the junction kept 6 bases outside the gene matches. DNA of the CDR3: TGTGCCAGCCGTAGCGGGAGGGCCAGAGATACGCAGTATTTT. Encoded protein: CASRSGRARDTQYF.

The DNA of the CDR3 is TGCGCCAGCAGCTTGGGAGGGAACACCGGGGAGCTGTTTTTT. This sequence encodes CASSLGGNTGELFF. The chain joins TRBV5-1 to TRBJ2-2; D uncertain. The CDR3 is 14 amino acids. Germline-derived CDR1 and CDR2 are SGHRS and YFSETQ. V lost 0 bases and J 1 base, leaving 4 bases between the germline ends.

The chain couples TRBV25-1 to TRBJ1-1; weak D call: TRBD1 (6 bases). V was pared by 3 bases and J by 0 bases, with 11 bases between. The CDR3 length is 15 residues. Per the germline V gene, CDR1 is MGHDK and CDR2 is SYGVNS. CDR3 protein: CASSDSGTLNTEAFF. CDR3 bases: TGTGCCAGCAGTGATTCCGGGACATTGAACACTGAAGCTTTCTTT.

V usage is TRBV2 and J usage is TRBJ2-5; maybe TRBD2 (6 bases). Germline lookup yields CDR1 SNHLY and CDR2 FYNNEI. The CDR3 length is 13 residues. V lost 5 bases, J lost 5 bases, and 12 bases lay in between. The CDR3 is CASSLEGRETQYF. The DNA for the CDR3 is TGTGCCAGCAGTCTGGAGGGGCGGGAGACCCAGTACTTC.

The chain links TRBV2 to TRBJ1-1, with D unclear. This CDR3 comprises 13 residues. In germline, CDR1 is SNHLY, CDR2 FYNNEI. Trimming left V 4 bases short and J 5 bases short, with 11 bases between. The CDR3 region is CASSGAIGTEAFF. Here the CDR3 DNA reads TGTGCCAGCAGTGGGGCGATTGGGACTGAAGCTTTCTTT.

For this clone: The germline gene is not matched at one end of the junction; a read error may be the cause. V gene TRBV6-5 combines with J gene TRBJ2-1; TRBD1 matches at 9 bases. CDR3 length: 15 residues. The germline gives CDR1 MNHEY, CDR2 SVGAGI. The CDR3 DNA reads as TGTGCCAGCAGAATCATACAGGGGGCGCAGAATGAGCAATTCTTC. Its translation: CASRIIQGAQNEQFF.

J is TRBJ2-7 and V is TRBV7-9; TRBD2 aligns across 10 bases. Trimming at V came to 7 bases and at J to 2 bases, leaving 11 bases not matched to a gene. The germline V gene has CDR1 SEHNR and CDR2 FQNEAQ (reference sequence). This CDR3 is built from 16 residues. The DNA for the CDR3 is TGTGCCAGCACCCCCCTGCGACTAGCGGGTACCTACGAGCAGTACTTC. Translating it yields CASTPLRLAGTYEQYF.

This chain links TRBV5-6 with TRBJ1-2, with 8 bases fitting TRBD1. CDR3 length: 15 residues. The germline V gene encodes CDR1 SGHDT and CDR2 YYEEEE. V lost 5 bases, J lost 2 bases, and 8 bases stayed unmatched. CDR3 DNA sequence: TGTGCCAGCAGGGAGGACAGGGAGAACAACTATGGCTACACCTTC. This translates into CASREDRENNYGYTF.

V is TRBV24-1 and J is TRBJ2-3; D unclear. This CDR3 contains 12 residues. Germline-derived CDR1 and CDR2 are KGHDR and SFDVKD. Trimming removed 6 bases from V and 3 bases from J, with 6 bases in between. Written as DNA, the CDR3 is TGTGCCACCAGTTCACGGACAGATACGCAGTATTTT. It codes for CATSSRTDTQYF.

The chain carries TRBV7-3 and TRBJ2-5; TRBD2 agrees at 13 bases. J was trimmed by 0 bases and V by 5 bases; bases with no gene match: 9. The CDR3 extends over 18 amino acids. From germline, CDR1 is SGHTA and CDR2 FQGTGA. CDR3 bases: TGTGCCAGCAGCCTAGGGACTAGCGGGATTAAAAACCAAGAGACCCAGTACTTC. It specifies CASSLGTSGIKNQETQYF.